The 10 T cell receptor beta chains below were found in one sample sequenced in a study of post-analysis software for immune sequencing data. Antigens of these TCRs are unknown. Regarding the study as a whole: When patients were compared with controls, 4 or 5 TRBV segments were more frequent, TRBV5-6, TRBV5-1 and TRBV20-1 among them.

Tagging with unique molecular identifiers was a feature of the TCR beta cDNA libraries. TCRdb re-derived calls from the PCR reads in MiXCR, one entry per CDR3 protein. The top ten clones hold over 4.5% of a sample with approximately 730,000 distinct CDR3 sequences, roughly 46% of them seen once. Sample: blood. These receptors were obtained from a girl aged 10-17 years with multiple sclerosis.

This chain uses TRBV20-1 with TRBJ2-5; 8 positions agree with TRBD2. Germline-derived CDR1 and CDR2 are DFQATT and SNEGSKA (reference sequence). With 0 bases clipped from V and 7 bases from J, the junction kept 13 bases outside the gene matches. The CDR3 runs 16 residues. The CDR3 is CSARDGETSGYRTQYF. Written as DNA, the CDR3 is TGCAGTGCTAGAGATGGGGAAACTAGCGGATATCGGACCCAGTACTTC.

Turning to this clonotype: A much larger clone lies one base from this, so it may be a read error. The chain uses TRBV9 and TRBJ2-7; D ambiguous. This CDR3 comprises 12 residues. Germline loops: CDR1 SGDLS, CDR2 YYNGEE. The chain's CDR3 is CDSSASSYEQYF. The DNA for the CDR3 is TGTGACAGCAGCGCCAGCTCCTACGAGCAGTACTTC.

The chain employs TRBV4-1 and TRBJ1-2, with D unclear. The CDR3 spans 14 residues. Trimming took off 1 base at V and 3 bases at J, with 9 bases between the two ends. Germline-derived CDR1 and CDR2 are MGHRA and YSYEKL. CDR3 loop: CASSQGLNDYGYTF. DNA for the CDR3: TGCGCCAGCAGCCAAGGTCTCAACGACTATGGCTACACCTTC.

This rearrangement joins TRBV25-1 to TRBJ2-5; D uncertain. Trimming cost V 2 bases and J 2 bases, with 24 bases left between them. CDR3 length equals 19 residues. The germline gives CDR1 MGHDK, CDR2 SYGVNS. CDR3 DNA sequence: TGTGCCAGCAGTGAACTAGTTGGGTTCCCGTGGCTGGAACAAGAGACCCAGTACTTC. This sequence encodes CASSELVGFPWLEQETQYF. The complete variable domain, with remaining parts taken from reference TRBV25-1 and TRBJ2-5, reads EADIYQTPRYLVIGTGKKITLECSQTMGHDKMYWYQQDPGMELHLIHYSYGVNSTEKGDLSSESTVSRIRTEHFPLTLESARPSHTSQYLCASSELVGFPWLEQETQYFGPGTRLLVL.

The chain couples TRBV7-8 to TRBJ2-7; TRBD1 or TRBD2 may be the D gene (6 bases each). The CDR3 is made up of 15 amino acids. The V gene's germline CDR1 is SGHVS and CDR2 FQNEAQ. The V gene lost 5 bases and the J gene lost 2 bases, with 16 bases spanning the gap. The CDR3 DNA is TGTGCCAGCAGCCTAGTTAGGGGGGATCCCTACGAGCAGTACTTC. It codes for CASSLVRGDPYEQYF.

This clonotype was picked up a small number of times. J is TRBJ2-7 and V is TRBV6-6; tentatively, D is TRBD1 or TRBD2 (5 bases each). V shed 6 bases and J shed 7 bases, with 13 bases lying between them. Germline V lookup: CDR1 MNHNY, CDR2 SVGAGI (reference sequence). CDR3 length: 12 amino acids. The CDR3 coding sequence is TGTGCCAGCAGCTCCCGGGACCTAGAGCAGTACTTC. Protein sequence: CASSSRDLEQYF.

The genes are TRBV4-1 and TRBJ2-3; D perhaps matches TRBD2 (6 bases). Germline assignment: CDR1 MGHRA and CDR2 YSYEKL. The CDR3 totals 15 residues. V lost 3 bases to trimming and J lost 6 bases, with 16 bases between them. CDR3 in DNA: TGCGCCAGCAGCCAGGGTGACTTTAGCGGTGATACGCAGTATTTT. Translated, it gives CASSQGDFSGDTQYF.

This clonotype was detected only a few times. The chain has TRBV25-1 and TRBJ2-7, with 9 bases identical to TRBD1. J was trimmed by 3 bases and V by 5 bases; bases with no gene match: 5. Germline loops: CDR1 MGHDK, CDR2 SYGVNS. The CDR3 sequence is 14 residues long. As DNA, the CDR3 is TGTGCCAGCAGTTGGACAGGGGCGCACTACGAGCAGTACTTC. It codes for CASSWTGAHYEQYF.

This clonotype has a handful of counts. The J gene is TRBJ2-3, the V gene TRBV6-6, with D possibly being TRBD2 (6 bases). The V gene's germline CDR1 is MNHNY and CDR2 SVGAGI (reference sequence). CDR3 length equals 16 residues. V lost 4 bases and J 4 bases, leaving 18 bases between the germline ends. DNA for the CDR3: TGTGCCAGCAGTTTAGTGCAGGGACTCACCCCAGATACGCAGTATTTT. Protein product: CASSLVQGLTPDTQYF.

This rearrangement joins TRBV28 to TRBJ2-4; 8 bases are shared with TRBD1. Judging by the DNA end, TRBJ2-7 fits better; the J call may be wrong. This CDR3 is built from 13 residues. The germline V gene has CDR1 MDHEN and CDR2 SYDVKM. The CDR3 here is CASRGQATYEQYF. The CDR3 bases are TGTGCCAGCAGGGGACAGGCGACCTACGAGCAGTACTTC.